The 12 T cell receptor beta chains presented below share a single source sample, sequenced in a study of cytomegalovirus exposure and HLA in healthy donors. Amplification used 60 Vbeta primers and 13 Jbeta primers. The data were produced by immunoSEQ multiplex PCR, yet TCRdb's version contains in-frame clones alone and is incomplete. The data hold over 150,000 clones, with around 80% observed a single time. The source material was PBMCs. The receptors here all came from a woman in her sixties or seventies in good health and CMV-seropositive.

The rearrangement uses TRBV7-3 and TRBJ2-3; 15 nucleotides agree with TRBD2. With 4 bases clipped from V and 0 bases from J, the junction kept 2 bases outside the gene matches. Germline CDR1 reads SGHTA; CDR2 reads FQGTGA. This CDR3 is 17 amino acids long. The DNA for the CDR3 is TGTGCCAGCAGCTCCGGACTAGCGGGAGGGAGCACAGATACGCAGTATTTT. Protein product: CASSSGLAGGSTDTQYF. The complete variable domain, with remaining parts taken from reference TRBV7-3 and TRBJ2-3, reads GAGVSQTPSNKVTEKGKYVELRCDPISGHTALYWYRQSLGQGPEFLIYFQGTGAADDSGLPNDRFFAVRPEGSVSTLKIQRTERGDSAVYLCASSSGLAGGSTDTQYFGPGTRLTVL.

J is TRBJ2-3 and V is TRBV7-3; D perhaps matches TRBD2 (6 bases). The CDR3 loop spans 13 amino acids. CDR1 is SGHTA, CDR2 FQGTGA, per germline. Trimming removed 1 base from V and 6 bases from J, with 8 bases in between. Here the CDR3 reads CASSLRRGDTQYF. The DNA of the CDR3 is TGTGCCAGCAGCTTAAGGAGGGGCGATACGCAGTATTTT.

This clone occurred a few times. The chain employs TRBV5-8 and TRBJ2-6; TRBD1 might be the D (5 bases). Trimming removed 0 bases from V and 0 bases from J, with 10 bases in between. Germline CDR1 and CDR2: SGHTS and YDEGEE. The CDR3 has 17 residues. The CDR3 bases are TGTGCCAGCAGCTTGGGGGGCCTAAGCTCTGGGGCCAACGTCCTGACTTTC. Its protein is CASSLGGLSSGANVLTF.

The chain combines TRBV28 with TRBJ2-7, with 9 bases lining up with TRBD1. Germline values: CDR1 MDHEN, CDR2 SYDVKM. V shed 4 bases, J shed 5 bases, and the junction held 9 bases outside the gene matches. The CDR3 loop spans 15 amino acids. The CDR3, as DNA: TGTGCCAGCAGTTCAGCGGGACAGGGTCACCACGAGCAGTACTTC. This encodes CASSSAGQGHHEQYF.

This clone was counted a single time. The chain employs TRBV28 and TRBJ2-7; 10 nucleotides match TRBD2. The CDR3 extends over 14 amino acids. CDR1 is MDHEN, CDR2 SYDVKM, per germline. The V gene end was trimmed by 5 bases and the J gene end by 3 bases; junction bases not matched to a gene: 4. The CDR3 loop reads CASSRAGGGYEQYF. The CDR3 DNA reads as TGTGCCAGCAGTCGAGCGGGAGGGGGCTACGAGCAGTACTTC.

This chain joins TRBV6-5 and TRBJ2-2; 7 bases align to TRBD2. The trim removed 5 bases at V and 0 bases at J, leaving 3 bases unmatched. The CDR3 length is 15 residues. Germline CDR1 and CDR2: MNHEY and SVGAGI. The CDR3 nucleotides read TGTGCCAGCAGTGCGGGACTATCGAACACCGGGGAGCTGTTTTTT. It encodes CASSAGLSNTGELFF.

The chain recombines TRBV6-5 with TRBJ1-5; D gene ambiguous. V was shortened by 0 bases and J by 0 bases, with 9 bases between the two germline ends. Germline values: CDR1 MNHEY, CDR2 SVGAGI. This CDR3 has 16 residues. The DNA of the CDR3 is TGTGCCAGCAGTTACTCCACCGACTTTAGCAATCAGCCCCAGCATTTT. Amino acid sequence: CASSYSTDFSNQPQHF.

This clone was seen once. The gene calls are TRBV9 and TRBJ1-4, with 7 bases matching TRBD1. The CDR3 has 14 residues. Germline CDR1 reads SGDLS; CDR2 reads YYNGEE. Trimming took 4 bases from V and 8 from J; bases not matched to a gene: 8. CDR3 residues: CASSPRQGGEKLFF. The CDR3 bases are TGTGCCAGCAGCCCGAGACAGGGAGGCGAAAAACTGTTTTTT.

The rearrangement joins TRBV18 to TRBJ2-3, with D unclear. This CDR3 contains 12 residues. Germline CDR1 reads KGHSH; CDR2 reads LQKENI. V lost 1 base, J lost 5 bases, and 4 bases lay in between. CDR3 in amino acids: CASSPREDTQYF. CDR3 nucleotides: TGTGCCAGCTCACCACGAGAAGATACGCAGTATTTT.

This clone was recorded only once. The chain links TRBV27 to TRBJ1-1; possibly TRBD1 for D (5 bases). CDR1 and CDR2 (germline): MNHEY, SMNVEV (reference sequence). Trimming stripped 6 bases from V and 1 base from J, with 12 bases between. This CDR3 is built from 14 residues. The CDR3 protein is CASSRRQTNTEAFF. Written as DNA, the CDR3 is TGTGCCAGCAGCCGTAGACAGACGAACACTGAAGCTTTCTTT.

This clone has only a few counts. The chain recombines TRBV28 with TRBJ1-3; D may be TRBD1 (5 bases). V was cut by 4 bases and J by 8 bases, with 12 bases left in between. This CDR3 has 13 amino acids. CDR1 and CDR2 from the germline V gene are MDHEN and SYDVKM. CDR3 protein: CASSSPRGDTIYF. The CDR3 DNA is TGTGCCAGCAGTTCCCCTCGGGGGGACACCATATATTTT.

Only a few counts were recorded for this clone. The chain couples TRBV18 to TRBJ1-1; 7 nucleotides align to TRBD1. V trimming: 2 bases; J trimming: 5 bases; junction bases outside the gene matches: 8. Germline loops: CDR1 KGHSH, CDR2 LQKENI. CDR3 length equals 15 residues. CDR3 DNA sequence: TGTGCCAGCTCACCAGGACAGGCGGGCTTGACTGAAGCTTTCTTT. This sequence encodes CASSPGQAGLTEAFF.